This is a list of T cell receptor beta chains from one sample in a study of cytomegalovirus exposure and HLA in healthy donors. Repertoires were generated with immunoSEQ multiplex PCR, while TCRdb's copy carries only in-frame clones and drops some. The sample consists of approximately 110,000 clones, about 70% of them appearing once. The sequencing input was PBMCs. The source is a woman aged 55-69 years in good health and CMV-seropositive. CDR3s include the opening cysteine and the closing phenylalanine or tryptophan. Each record gives: clone size, V gene, J gene, D gene, CDR3 protein, CDR3 DNA. D genes are given only for firm matches. Rows give clone size only sometimes, using once, few, many, or a class for an expanded clone.

>-|TRBV15|TRBJ1-3|TRBD1
CATRSGTENTIYF
TGTGCCACCAGGTCCGGGACAGAGAACACCATATATTTT
>-|TRBV7-2|TRBJ1-6|-
CASSRSGRVDFYNSPLHF
TGTGCCAGCAGCCGATCGGGCAGGGTCGACTTTTATAATTCACCCCTCCACTTT
>-|TRBV7-8|TRBJ1-5|-
CASSLWAGKSNQPQHF
TGTGCCAGCAGCTTATGGGCAGGGAAAAGCAATCAGCCCCAGCATTTT
>-|TRBV6-1|TRBJ1-5|TRBD1
CASSGRDRGFSSNQPQHF
TGTGCCAGCAGTGGCCGGGACAGGGGATTTAGTAGCAATCAGCCCCAGCATTTT
>-|TRBV18|TRBJ1-1|-
CASSPQQAEAFF
TGTGCCAGCTCACCACAACAAGCTGAAGCTTTCTTT
>-|TRBV10-1|TRBJ1-1|-
CASSDRGPNTEAFF
TGCGCCAGCAGTGACAGGGGTCCCAACACTGAAGCTTTCTTT
>-|TRBV25-1|TRBJ2-3|TRBD2
CASSASLGAGGPDTQYF
TGTGCCAGCAGTGCGTCCCTTGGAGCGGGAGGGCCAGATACGCAGTATTTT
>-|TRBV5-1|TRBJ1-2|TRBD1
CTSSSGGLGGYTF
TGCACCAGCAGCTCAGGGGGTTTGGGTGGCTACACCTTC
>-|TRBV23-1|TRBJ1-1|-
CASLTVRIVSKGTEAFF
TGCGCCAGCCTTACAGTGCGAATCGTCTCAAAGGGGACTGAAGCTTTCTTT
>-|TRBV5-8|TRBJ2-7|-
CASSVGQSYEQYF
TGTGCCAGCAGCGTCGGACAGTCCTACGAGCAGTACTTC
>-|TRBV5-4|TRBJ2-7|TRBD1
CASSFGQGAGYEQYF
TGTGCCAGCAGTTTCGGACAGGGGGCTGGGTACGAGCAGTACTTC
>many|TRBV6-5|TRBJ2-4|-
CASSLDSAKNIQYF
TGTGCCAGCAGCCTCGACAGTGCCAAAAACATTCAGTACTTC
>-|TRBV7-2|TRBJ2-3|TRBD2
CASSLEGGGATDTQYF
TGTGCCAGCAGCTTAGAGGGCGGGGGGGCAACAGATACGCAGTATTTT
>-|TRBV23-1|TRBJ2-1|-
CASTTRHNEQFF
TGCGCCAGTACGACTAGGCACAATGAGCAGTTCTTC
>-|TRBV7-9|TRBJ2-2|TRBD2
CASSLAWPSGFTGELFF
TGTGCCAGCAGCTTAGCGTGGCCTAGCGGGTTCACCGGGGAGCTGTTTTTT
>-|TRBV19|TRBJ2-1|-
CASTPLFVLAGGPGNNEQFF
-
>-|TRBV19|TRBJ2-5|TRBD2
CASRLAGVPSGETQYF
TGTGCCAGCAGACTAGCGGGGGTTCCCTCGGGAGAGACCCAGTACTTC
>few|TRBV2|TRBJ2-6|-
CASSGVKGMTYGANVLTF
TGTGCCAGCTCGGGGGTAAAGGGAATGACCTATGGGGCCAACGTCCTGACTTTC
>-|TRBV30|TRBJ2-6|TRBD1
CAWSVTGLSSGANVLTF
TGTGCCTGGAGCGTGACAGGGCTAAGCTCTGGGGCCAACGTCCTGACTTTC
>-|TRBV7-2|TRBJ1-2|TRBD1
CASSSGQGAKGYTF
TGTGCCAGCAGCTCGGGGCAGGGGGCGAAGGGCTACACCTTC
>-|TRBV30|TRBJ2-7|-
CAYDLVSYEQYF
TGTGCCTACGACCTAGTATCCTACGAGCAGTACTTC
>-|TRBV27|TRBJ2-1|-
CASSLGAADLGEQFF
TGTGCCAGCAGTCTGGGAGCGGCCGACCTCGGGGAGCAGTTCTTC
>once|TRBV6-5|TRBJ1-1|-
CASSRQNTEAFF
TGTGCCAGCAGTAGACAGAACACTGAAGCTTTCTTT
>-|TRBV5-1|TRBJ2-7|-
CASRPTATYEQYF
TGCGCCAGCAGGCCGACAGCGACCTACGAGCAGTACTTC
>-|TRBV27|TRBJ1-2|TRBD1
CASSQGQGVGYTF
TGTGCCAGCAGTCAGGGACAGGGAGTGGGCTACACCTTC
>-|TRBV7-9|TRBJ1-2|-
CASSIGSYYGYTF
TGTGCCAGCAGCATCGGGTCTTACTATGGCTACACCTTC
>few|TRBV5-1|TRBJ1-1|TRBD1
CASSYTGDTEAFF
TGCGCCAGCAGCTATACAGGGGACACTGAAGCTTTCTTT
>-|TRBV5-5|TRBJ1-1|-
CASTTWGETEAFF
TGTGCCAGCACCACGTGGGGGGAAACTGAAGCTTTCTTT
>-|TRBV14|TRBJ1-2|TRBD1
CASSRQGQGSGYTF
TGTGCCAGCAGCCGACAGGGACAGGGCTCTGGCTACACCTTC
>once|TRBV5-1|TRBJ2-2|TRBD2
CASSRDAGTTNTGELFF
TGCGCCAGCAGTAGAGATGCCGGGACTACTAACACCGGGGAGCTGTTTTTT
>-|TRBV13|TRBJ1-6|-
CASSPTVNSPLHF
TGTGCCAGCAGCCCTACAGTGAATTCACCCCTCCACTTT
>-|TRBV7-8|TRBJ1-2|-
CASSLQGSNYGYTF
TGTGCCAGCAGCTTACAGGGATCCAACTATGGCTACACCTTC
>-|TRBV30|TRBJ2-2|TRBD2
CAGSGLGEFTGELFF
TGTGCCGGGTCGGGACTAGGGGAATTCACCGGGGAGCTGTTTTTT
>-|TRBV27|TRBJ1-5|-
CASASLSRGDQPQHF
TGTGCCAGCGCCTCCCTAAGCCGGGGGGATCAGCCCCAGCATTTT
>-|TRBV5-6|TRBJ1-5|-
CASSLASQPQHF
TGTGCCAGCAGCTTAGCGAGTCAGCCCCAGCATTTT
>-|TRBV7-9|TRBJ1-5|TRBD1
CASSRTGGNQPQHF
TGTGCCAGCAGCCGGACAGGGGGAAATCAGCCCCAGCATTTT
>-|TRBV5-1|TRBJ2-5|-
CASSSLGGYKETQYF
TGCGCCAGCAGCTCCCTAGGAGGGTACAAAGAGACCCAGTACTTC
>-|TRBV6-5|TRBJ1-4|TRBD1
CASSSGQGSEKLFF
TGTGCCAGCAGCTCGGGACAGGGAAGTGAAAAACTGTTTTTT
>-|TRBV4-1|TRBJ2-1|TRBD1
CASSLRDSNEQFF
TGCGCCAGCAGCCTCCGGGACAGCAATGAGCAGTTCTTC
>-|TRBV2|TRBJ1-2|-
CASSERTVDYGYTF
TGTGCCAGCAGTGAAAGGACAGTCGACTATGGCTACACCTTC